This T cell receptor beta chain was recovered during a study of blood T cell repertoires in COVID-19. Study-wide context: The study drew acute and convalescent COVID-19 samples from the United States, Italy and Spain. Sample material is recorded as cDNA or gDNA derived from T cells, B-cell-depleted T cells, or PBMCs.

Enrollees, about 18 to 95 years old, lived in about two dozen US areas. This CDR3 has 14 residues. Germline V gene sequence: CDR1 MNHNY, CDR2 SVGAGI (reference sequence). The germline V and J ends were trimmed by 6 bases and 1 base, with 12 bases remaining between them. The assay was immunoSEQ multiplex PCR, and TCRdb's table has in-frame clones only and misses some. The table has 200,000 to 250,000 clones, 85% to 90% seen once; the top ten hold about 1.7%. This clonotype originated in a man aged 35 to 55 who had recovered from COVID-19. The rearrangement uses TRBV6-6 and TRBJ1-1, with a possible D match to TRBD1 (5 bases). The specimen sequenced was PBMCs or T cells enriched from blood (not recorded which). CDR3 DNA sequence: TGTGCCAGCAGGCCGAAGGGGCAGAACACTGAAGCTTTCTTT. Residues: CASRPKGQNTEAFF.